The 23 T cell receptor beta chains below were found in one sample sequenced in a study of persistence of HIV-infected CD4 T cells. Antigens of these TCRs are unknown. Stimulation used approximately 10 ug/mL lysate from CMV-infected fibroblasts. CD40L-negative CD69-negative CD45RO-high memory CD4+ T cells were sorted as populations depleted of antigen-responding cells. The immunoSEQ assay was version 4, run in survey mode. TCRdb's copy holds only in-frame clones and misses some; the assay was immunoSEQ multiplex PCR. In the table there are 25,000 to 35,000 clones, around 73% of which are singletons. Sequencing used CD4+ T cells sorted from PBMCs after roughly 18-hour stimulation, obtained from a patient who received antiretroviral therapy. Every receptor here comes from an adult woman with HIV who was CMV-seropositive.

This chain joins TRBV2 and TRBJ2-7, with 8 bases identical to TRBD1. This CDR3 comprises 12 residues. Trimming at V came to 5 bases and at J to 6 bases, leaving 3 bases not matched to a gene. Per germline, CDR1 SNHLY and CDR2 FYNNEI. CDR3 sequence reads: CASSTQGGEQYV. For the CDR3, the DNA is TGTGCCAGCAGTACACAGGGGGGCGAGCAGTACGTC.

V and J are TRBV21-1 and TRBJ2-7; TRBD2, the D gene given by the table, was not confirmed from the DNA. TRBV21-1 is an annotated pseudogene. The CDR3 is 15 residues long. The CDR3 coding sequence is TGTGCCGGGACTCTTGGGCAGCGAAGCTCCTACGAGCAGTACTTC. Translated: CAGTLGQRSSYEQYF.

The J gene is TRBJ1-4, the V gene TRBV9; D gene uncertain. Germline CDR1 and CDR2: SGDLS and YYNGEE. This CDR3 has 15 residues. Trimming stripped 1 base from V and 8 bases from J, with 15 bases between. CDR3 in amino acids: CASSVNAGFGEKLFF. CDR3 nucleotides: TGTGCCAGCAGCGTAAACGCGGGCTTCGGAGAAAAACTGTTTTTT.

The V gene is TRBV10-3, the J gene TRBJ2-2; no definite D call. CDR3 length: 12 amino acids. The ends were cut back, 6 bases at V and 4 bases at J, with 6 bases in the middle. Germline CDR1 is ENHRY and CDR2 is SYGVKD. CDR3 loop: CAIRRATGELFF. For the CDR3, the DNA is TGTGCCATCAGGAGAGCCACCGGGGAGCTGTTTTTT.

This clone was observed a single time. CDR3 nucleotides: TGTGCCAGCAGCCAAAACGCTAACTATGGCTACACCTTC. This codes for CASSQNANYGYTF. V and J are TRBV5-4 and TRBJ1-2; D is unclear. There are 13 residues in the CDR3. Between the trimmed V and J ends, which lost 4 bases and 0 bases, there was a span of 7 bases. The germline gives CDR1 SGHNT, CDR2 YYREEE (reference sequence).

The chain has TRBV9 and TRBJ2-3, with no clear D. The CDR3 consists of 14 residues. V was shortened by 4 bases and J by 2 bases, with 11 bases between the two germline ends. Germline assignment: CDR1 SGDLS and CDR2 YYNGEE. CDR3 coding DNA: TGTGCCAGCAGCCCCCGGGCAGACACAGATACGCAGTATTTT. Encoded protein: CASSPRADTDTQYF.

This chain joins TRBV6-6 and TRBJ2-2; D perhaps matches TRBD1 (5 bases). V lost 10 bases and J lost 6, with 12 bases in between. Germline lookup yields CDR1 MNHNY and CDR2 SVGAGI (reference sequence). The length of the CDR3 is 12 residues. CDR3 in amino acids: CATAETAGELFF. Here the CDR3 DNA reads TGTGCCACCGCTGAGACAGCCGGGGAGCTGTTTTTT.

In its sample, this clone was seen once. The rearrangement uses TRBV7-9 and TRBJ1-6; D ambiguous. The CDR3 is 15 amino acids. Trimming cost V 0 bases and J 9 bases, with 12 bases left between them. CDR1 is SEHNR, CDR2 FQNEAQ, per germline (reference sequence). The CDR3 here is CASSLALVESSPLHF. CDR3 sequence (DNA): TGTGCCAGCAGCTTAGCGCTCGTGGAAAGTTCACCCCTCCACTTT.

This chain links TRBV27 with TRBJ2-3, with D perhaps matching TRBD1 (6 bases). V shed 5 bases and J shed 7 bases, with 16 bases lying between them. This CDR3 contains 14 residues. The germline gives CDR1 MNHEY, CDR2 SMNVEV (reference sequence). CDR3 bases: TGTGCCAGCAGTACTTTAAAGGGGGTCCATACGCAGTATTTT. Translation: CASSTLKGVHTQYF.

This clone was observed a few times. The chain has TRBV7-9 and TRBJ2-2, with D perhaps TRBD1 (6 bases). CDR3 size: 15 residues. The germline CDR1 and CDR2 sequences are SEHNR and FQNEAQ (reference sequence). Between the trimmed V and J ends, which lost 5 bases and 7 bases, there was a span of 17 bases. CDR3 nucleotide sequence: TGTGCCAGCAGCCATCGGACAGTTGCGGGCGGGGAGCTGTTTTTT. Its protein product is CASSHRTVAGGELFF.

The chain couples TRBV19 to TRBJ1-3; D is unresolved. This CDR3 has 16 residues. The V and J ends lost 2 bases and 0 bases respectively, with 11 bases between them. Germline CDR1 LNHDA, CDR2 SQIVND (reference sequence). This chain's CDR3 is CASSIFQAGSGNTIYF. In DNA form, the CDR3 reads TGTGCCAGTAGTATATTTCAGGCGGGCTCTGGAAACACCATATATTTT.

The chain carries TRBV12-3 or TRBV12-4 and TRBJ1-1, with D perhaps TRBD1 (5 bases). The CDR3 runs to 13 residues. The V and J ends lost 6 bases and 0 bases respectively, with 8 bases between them. CDR3 region: CASRPQVNTEAFF. Here the CDR3 DNA reads TGTGCCAGCAGGCCACAGGTGAACACTGAAGCTTTCTTT.

The rearrangement links TRBV7-8 to TRBJ2-7; 11 bases fit TRBD2. Germline V gene data show CDR1 as SGHVS and CDR2 as FQNEAQ. V was pared by 3 bases and J by 1 base, with 8 bases of the junction left unmatched. The CDR3 is 17 amino acids. The CDR3 is CASSLASGGTQSYEQYF. CDR3 sequence (DNA): TGTGCCAGCAGCTTGGCTAGCGGGGGGACACAATCCTACGAGCAGTACTTC.

The chain couples TRBV20-1 to TRBJ1-2; D not resolved. Per germline, CDR1 DFQATT and CDR2 SNEGSKA (reference sequence). The CDR3 is 13 residues long. Trimming stripped 3 bases from V and 2 bases from J, with 10 bases between. The CDR3, as DNA: TGCAGTGCTAGTGTGGGCGCCAACTATGGCTACACCTTC. Amino acids: CSASVGANYGYTF.

This clone showed up just a few times. CDR3 bases: TGTGCCAGCAGCCCGGGACAGGGCTATGGCTACACCTTC. The encoded protein is CASSPGQGYGYTF. The V and J genes are TRBV7-6 and TRBJ1-2; 9 positions agree with TRBD1. The CDR3 extends over 13 amino acids. Looked up from germline, CDR1 is SGHVS and CDR2 is FNYEAQ. Trimming cost V 5 bases and J 4 bases; bases outside gene matches: 2.

The chain has TRBV15 and TRBJ1-3; D gene uncertain. V was clipped by 5 bases and J by 0 bases, with 8 bases between them. Germline V gives CDR1 LNHNV, CDR2 YYDKDF (reference sequence). The CDR3 is made up of 14 amino acids. CDR3 protein: CATSETASGNTIYF. CDR3 sequence (DNA): TGTGCCACCAGCGAGACTGCCTCTGGAAACACCATATATTTT.

This clone came up a few times. The chain has TRBV5-1 and TRBJ1-4; 7 positions agree with TRBD1. The V gene end was trimmed by 4 bases and the J gene end by 0 bases; junction bases not matched to a gene: 6. CDR1 and CDR2 from the germline V gene are SGHRS and YFSETQ. This CDR3 comprises 16 residues. The DNA of the CDR3 is TGCGCCAGCAGCGCCAGTCAGGGGGCAACTAATGAAAAACTGTTTTTT. Protein: CASSASQGATNEKLFF.

This clone counts as medium-sized. Other DNA sequences in the sample encode the same CDR3. The rearrangement uses TRBV6-5 and TRBJ1-1; D is unclear. The CDR3 is made up of 13 amino acids. V lost 4 bases and J lost 1, with 7 bases in between. Germline V gene sequence: CDR1 MNHEY, CDR2 SVGAGI. The CDR3 sequence is CASSWDTNTEAFF. CDR3 sequence (DNA): TGTGCCAGCAGTTGGGATACGAACACTGAAGCTTTCTTT.

V usage is TRBV11-3 and J usage is TRBJ2-2, with 9 nucleotides matching TRBD2. Unmatched junction bases numbered 5, after V lost 3 bases and J lost 6 bases. The CDR3 extends over 15 amino acids. From germline, CDR1 is SGHNT and CDR2 YENEEA. CDR3 sequence: CASSFGGGAAGELFF. The CDR3 DNA reads TGTGCCAGCAGCTTTGGCGGGGGGGCAGCCGGGGAGCTGTTTTTT.

The gene calls are TRBV5-1 and TRBJ2-3; TRBD2 matches at 12 bases. The germline gives CDR1 SGHRS, CDR2 YFSETQ. The CDR3 runs to 18 residues. Trimming cost V 4 bases and J 2 bases; bases outside gene matches: 11. This CDR3 reads CASSPGLAGRGITDTQYF. The CDR3 DNA follows: TGCGCCAGCAGCCCAGGACTAGCGGGGAGGGGCATCACAGATACGCAGTATTTT.

This chain uses TRBV19 with TRBJ1-3; 7 nucleotides agree with TRBD1. The CDR3 covers 15 residues. The V gene's germline CDR1 is LNHDA and CDR2 SQIVND (reference sequence). V was clipped by 5 bases and J by 4 bases; unmatched bases: 8. The CDR3 spells CASSQQGFGGNTIYF. CDR3 nucleotide sequence: TGTGCCAGTAGTCAACAGGGGTTCGGAGGAAACACCATATATTTT.

The rearrangement links TRBV6-6 to TRBJ2-7, with 8 bases matching TRBD2. V shed 5 bases and J 7 bases; nucleotides not matched to a gene: 10. Germline V lookup: CDR1 MNHNY, CDR2 SVGAGI (reference sequence). The CDR3 has 14 residues. The DNA of the CDR3 is TGTGCCAGCAGTCCTACCGGGGGGGTGAGTGAGCAGTACGTC. It specifies CASSPTGGVSEQYV.

This clone was observed a single time. The chain has TRBV18 and TRBJ2-1, with 8 positions matching TRBD1. J gave up 9 bases and V 6 bases, and 13 bases lay outside the gene matches. This CDR3 has 15 residues. The germline V gene encodes CDR1 KGHSH and CDR2 LQKENI. CDR3 DNA: TGTGCCAGCTCTCAAGCTCTTGGACAGGGCGGTGAGCAGTTCTTC. It is translated as CASSQALGQGGEQFF. The complete variable domain, with remaining parts taken from reference TRBV18 and TRBJ2-1, reads NAGVMQNPRHLVRRRGQEARLRCSPMKGHSHVYWYRQLPEEGLKFMVYLQKENIIDESGMPKERFSAEFPKEGPSILRIQQVVRGDSAAYFCASSQALGQGGEQFFGPGTRLTVL.